Sequencing of this T cell receptor beta chain was carried out in a study of T cells after yellow fever vaccination. Whole-study results and caveats: A small proportion of clonotypes was detected in both the CD4 and CD8 compartments. Secondary responses were weaker yet peaked faster, day 5 versus 15. Clones that expanded after primary vaccination mostly reappeared after the booster (roughly 96% CD4, 80% to 90% CD8).

TCRdb re-analysed the 5' RACE reads in MiXCR, keeping a single row per CDR3 protein. Here the sample spans roughly 260,000 distinct CDR3 sequences, roughly 13% being singletons. A few counts support this clonotype. What it binds is unknown. This TCR was sampled from a man aged 25-45 years who received the YFV17D yellow fever vaccine. The starting material was CD4+ T cells sorted from PBMCs, obtained 45 days after the yellow fever booster vaccination.

CDR3 residues: CSAPQDQETQYF. In DNA form, the CDR3 reads TGCAGTGCGCCGCAGGATCAAGAGACCCAGTACTTC. J is TRBJ2-5 and V is TRBV20-1; D ambiguous. CDR1 DFQATT and CDR2 SNEGSKA come from the germline V gene (reference sequence). V was pared by 6 bases and J by 2 bases, with 10 bases between. The CDR3 has 12 residues.